Below are 23 T cell receptor beta chains sequenced from a single sample in a study of control samples from healthy donors and cancer patients. Only in-frame clones appear in the TCRdb table, and some are missing; sequencing was by immunoSEQ multiplex PCR. This sample carries roughly 80,000 clones, roughly 91% of them seen once, and the ten largest clones take less than 7%. Sequenced material: blood. The receptors originated from a man over 45 in good health.

The V and J genes are TRBV25-1 and TRBJ1-4; maybe TRBD1 (5 bases). V lost 3 bases to trimming and J lost 1 base, with 9 bases between them. Looked up from germline, CDR1 is MGHDK and CDR2 is SYGVNS. The CDR3 is 15 amino acids. CDR3 nucleotides: TGTGCCAGCAGTGATGGGGGGGGAACTAATGAAAAACTGTTTTTT. Protein product: CASSDGGGTNEKLFF.

This chain uses TRBV24-1 with TRBJ2-1; D might be TRBD1 (6 bases). Germline CDR1 reads KGHDR; CDR2 reads SFDVKD. The ends were cut back, 5 bases at V and 3 bases at J, with 16 bases in the middle. CDR3 length: 16 residues. Here the CDR3 DNA reads TGTGCCACCAGTGCTGACTCGGGACACTTCTACAATGAGCAGTTCTTC. Amino acids: CATSADSGHFYNEQFF.

V and J are TRBV6-5 and TRBJ1-2; no definite D call. CDR1 is MNHEY, CDR2 SVGAGI, per germline. V was cut by 0 bases and J by 8 bases, with 10 bases left in between. This CDR3 comprises 13 residues. This chain's CDR3 is CASSYSPGSGYTF. DNA of the CDR3: TGTGCCAGCAGTTACTCACCCGGGTCAGGCTACACCTTC.

V and J are TRBV2 and TRBJ2-2, with TRBD2 identical over 9 bases. Germline CDR1 SNHLY, CDR2 FYNNEI. This CDR3 region has 14 residues. The V segment lost 6 bases and the J segment 3 bases; nucleotides outside the gene matches: 2. The CDR3, as DNA: TGTGCCAGCAGGCTAGCGGGATACACCGGGGAGCTGTTTTTT. As protein: CASRLAGYTGELFF.

The chain employs TRBV5-1 and TRBJ2-4; 8 nucleotides align to TRBD1. Per the germline V gene, CDR1 is SGHRS and CDR2 is YFSETQ. This CDR3 spans 15 amino acids. V shed 4 bases, J shed 1 base, and the junction held 4 bases outside the gene matches. The CDR3: CASSDGQGAKNIQYF. CDR3 coding DNA: TGCGCCAGCAGCGACGGACAGGGCGCCAAAAACATTCAGTACTTC.

This clone was seen only a few times. The rearrangement links TRBV12-5 to TRBJ2-7; D is possibly TRBD1 (6 bases). The CDR3 is 20 amino acids. Germline V gives CDR1 LGHNT, CDR2 FRNRAP. V was trimmed by 1 base and J by 2 bases, leaving 27 bases between them. The DNA of the CDR3 is TGTGCTAGTGGTTTGGCCGGCGCGACCACCGGGACATTGGGCCCCTACGAGCAGTACTTC. Its protein is CASGLAGATTGTLGPYEQYF.

The CDR3 DNA follows: TGTGCCAGCAGCTTAGACCTAGCGGGGGAAGAGACCCAGTACTTC. Protein product: CASSLDLAGEETQYF. This chain links TRBV11-2 with TRBJ2-5; 10 nucleotides match TRBD2. The junction had 1 base not matched to a gene; V was cut back by 0 bases and J by 3 bases. The CDR3 spans 15 residues. CDR1 SGHAT and CDR2 FQNNGV come from the germline V gene.

This chain joins TRBV5-4 and TRBJ2-3, with 7 bases that match TRBD1. Per the germline V gene, CDR1 is SGHNT and CDR2 is YYREEE (reference sequence). With V trimmed by 4 bases and J by 4 bases, 9 bases remained unmatched. The CDR3 sequence is 15 residues long. CDR3 region: CASSQRQGYADTQYF. The CDR3 DNA is TGTGCCAGCAGCCAAAGACAGGGATACGCAGATACGCAGTATTTT.

V usage is TRBV24-1 and J usage is TRBJ1-1; D is ambiguous. Trimming removed 6 bases at V and 2 bases at J, with 9 bases between. The CDR3 has 13 residues. In germline, CDR1 is KGHDR, CDR2 SFDVKD. The CDR3 here is CATSSAFNTEAFF. The DNA of the CDR3 is TGTGCCACCAGTTCCGCGTTTAACACTGAAGCTTTCTTT.

The chain is built from TRBV11-3 and TRBJ1-1; unclear D gene. CDR1 is SGHNT, CDR2 YENEEA, per germline. This CDR3 is 15 amino acids long. V gave up 2 bases and J gave up 1 base, with 11 bases separating them. Here the CDR3 reads CASSLSRAANTEAFF. The DNA for the CDR3 is TGTGCCAGCAGCTTATCTCGGGCTGCGAACACTGAAGCTTTCTTT. Combining the CDR3 with reference TRBV11-3 and TRBJ1-1 gives the whole variable domain EAGVVQSPRYKIIEKKQPVAFWCNPISGHNTLYWYLQNLGQGPELLIRYENEEAVDDSQLPKDRFSAERLKGVDSTLKIQPAELGDSAVYLCASSLSRAANTEAFFGQGTRLTVV.

The CDR3 DNA reads as TGTGCCAGCAGCCCGGGACAGGGGGTGACCTACGAGCAGTACTTC. The encoded protein is CASSPGQGVTYEQYF. This chain connects TRBV5-6 to TRBJ2-7; 11 bases align to TRBD1. Trimming at V came to 4 bases and at J to 2 bases, leaving 5 bases not matched to a gene. The CDR3 runs 15 residues. The germline gives CDR1 SGHDT, CDR2 YYEEEE.

The chain is built from TRBV7-8 and TRBJ2-5, with 9 bases aligning to TRBD2. J was trimmed by 0 bases and V by 5 bases; bases with no gene match: 13. The CDR3 sequence is 18 residues long. Germline V gene lookup returns CDR1 SGHVS and CDR2 FQNEAQ. The CDR3, as DNA: TGTGCCAGCAGCCCCCGTTCGGCGGGGGGGCTAGACCAAGAGACCCAGTACTTC. Amino acids: CASSPRSAGGLDQETQYF. Combining the CDR3 with reference TRBV7-8 and TRBJ2-5 gives the whole variable domain GAGVSQSPRYKVAKRGQDVALRCDPISGHVSLFWYQQALGQGPEFLTYFQNEAQLDKSGLPSDRFFAERPEGSVSTLKIQRTQQEDSAVYLCASSPRSAGGLDQETQYFGPGTRLLVL.

A single count supports this clone. This chain joins TRBV9 and TRBJ2-4; a possible D gene is TRBD2 (5 bases). The CDR3 spans 15 residues. The germline CDR1 and CDR2 sequences are SGDLS and YYNGEE. Trimming took 0 bases from V and 6 from J, leaving 13 bases between them. The DNA of the CDR3 is TGTGCCAGCAGCGTAGGGGAAAGGGCGGGAAACATTCAGTACTTC. This gives the protein CASSVGERAGNIQYF.

The chain has TRBV7-6 and TRBJ2-1; 9 nucleotides align to TRBD2. V was pared by 8 bases and J by 8 bases, with 13 bases of the junction left unmatched. The germline gives CDR1 SGHVS, CDR2 FNYEAQ. The CDR3 spans 15 residues. CDR3 bases: TGTGCCAGCGCTGCCGGGCGGGGGGGCCTCGATGAGCAGTTCTTC. It translates to CASAAGRGGLDEQFF. Full variable domain (remainder filled in from reference TRBV7-6 and TRBJ2-1): GAGVSQSPRYKVTKRGQDVALRCDPISGHVSLYWYRQALGQGPEFLTYFNYEAQQDKSGLPNDRFSAERPEGSISTLTIQRTEQRDSAMYRCASAAGRGGLDEQFFGPGTRLTVL.

V usage is TRBV6-5 and J usage is TRBJ2-1; D is tentatively TRBD1 or TRBD2 (6 bases each). The V end was cut by 2 bases, the J end by 0 bases, with 8 bases between. Germline V CDR1 and CDR2: MNHEY, SVGAGI. This CDR3 region has 15 residues. The CDR3 DNA follows: TGTGCCAGCAGTTACGGGGGGCACTCCTACAATGAGCAGTTCTTC. Protein sequence: CASSYGGHSYNEQFF.

The chain carries TRBV11-2 and TRBJ2-5; possibly TRBD2 for D (7 bases). The V gene lost 1 base and the J gene lost 2 bases, with 14 bases spanning the gap. This CDR3 is 16 amino acids long. The germline V gene encodes CDR1 SGHAT and CDR2 FQNNGV. The CDR3 coding sequence is TGTGCCAGCAGCTTAGGAGGGGGGGTGGGGCAAGAGACCCAGTACTTC. Translated: CASSLGGGVGQETQYF.

The rearrangement links TRBV27 to TRBJ2-5, with 9 bases that match TRBD1. The germline V gene has CDR1 MNHEY and CDR2 SMNVEV (reference sequence). The CDR3 has 15 residues. The ends lost 1 base at V and 3 bases at J; junction bases unmatched: 3. For the CDR3, the DNA is TGTGCCAGCAGTTTATACGGGACAGGGAAAGAGACCCAGTACTTC. Translated: CASSLYGTGKETQYF.

The chain carries TRBV6-1 and TRBJ2-1, with D possibly matching TRBD1 (5 bases). The CDR3 sequence is 13 residues long. CDR1 is MNHNS and CDR2 is SASEGT in the germline V gene. V was pared by 6 bases and J by 6 bases, with 12 bases between. The CDR3 loop reads CASRPQGSNEQFF. DNA of the CDR3: TGTGCCAGCAGACCCCAGGGATCCAATGAGCAGTTCTTC.

Only one count was recorded for this clone. V gene TRBV5-1 combines with J gene TRBJ2-5; D may be TRBD1 or TRBD2 (5 bases each). Per the germline V gene, CDR1 is SGHRS and CDR2 is YFSETQ. Trimming took 0 bases from V and 5 from J, leaving 14 bases between them. The CDR3 extends over 15 amino acids. As DNA, the CDR3 is TGCGCCAGCAGCTTGGTGGGGGTAAAATCGGAGACCCAGTACTTC. Amino acids: CASSLVGVKSETQYF.

A remark on this clone: The sample contains more than one DNA sequence encoding this CDR3. The chain links TRBV12-2 to TRBJ1-4; the listed D gene, TRBD1, was not tested against the DNA. TRBV12-2 is described as a pseudogene. The CDR3 loop spans 17 amino acids. In nucleotides, the CDR3 is TGTGCAAGTCGCTTCTTGACAGCCCTAACAACTAATGAAAAACTGTTTTTT. It encodes CASRFLTALTTNEKLFF.

The V gene is TRBV10-3, the J gene TRBJ2-3; TRBD2 aligns across 10 bases. V dropped 7 bases and J dropped 7; count of bases not matched to a gene: 8. Germline CDR1 ENHRY, CDR2 SYGVKD. CDR3 size: 14 residues. CDR3 DNA sequence: TGTGCCATCATGAGAGCGGGGGGGCCGAATACGCAGTATTTT. Amino acids: CAIMRAGGPNTQYF.

The rearrangement joins TRBV27 to TRBJ1-1, with TRBD1 identical over 8 bases. This CDR3 contains 14 residues. V trimming: 5 bases; J trimming: 5 bases; junction bases outside the gene matches: 7. Per germline, CDR1 MNHEY and CDR2 SMNVEV (reference sequence). CDR3 region: CASSATGGPTEAFF. The DNA of the CDR3 is TGTGCCAGCAGTGCCACAGGGGGACCAACTGAAGCTTTCTTT.

The rearrangement joins TRBV9 to TRBJ1-1, with D perhaps matching TRBD1 (5 bases). The CDR3 extends over 14 amino acids. Germline CDR1 is SGDLS and CDR2 is YYNGEE. Trimming left V 0 bases short and J 0 bases short, with 6 bases between. CDR3 protein: CASSVEGLNTEAFF. The CDR3 nucleotides are TGTGCCAGCAGCGTAGAGGGGCTGAACACTGAAGCTTTCTTT.